These 11 T cell receptor beta chains originate from one sample sequenced in a study of T cell repertoires in cytomegalovirus infection. TCRdb itself ran the reads through MiXCR, one entry per CDR3 protein. The sample gives around 530,000 distinct CDR3 sequences, more than 15% of which show up once; approximately 24% is in the top ten. Specimen: CD8+ T cells from PBMCs. Source of these receptors: a human donor in good health (CMV status not recorded). Some clones in this sample may be carry-over from other donors' samples.

This clonotype has a count of ten or more. The CDR3 region has the DNA TGTGCCAGCAGCTCCTCGGGAGGGCCGGCGTCGAGGTTTATCTCGCAGTATTTT. Encoded protein: CASSSSGGPASRFISQYF. The chain combines TRBV11-1 with TRBJ2-3, with 8 bases fitting TRBD2. CDR1 is SGHAT and CDR2 is FQDESV in the germline V gene (reference sequence). V was pared by 4 bases and J by 10 bases, with 22 bases of the junction left unmatched. This CDR3 spans 18 amino acids. The full variable domain, completed using reference TRBV11-1 and TRBJ2-3, is EAEVAQSPRYKITEKSQAVAFWCDPISGHATLYWYRQILGQGPELLVQFQDESVVDDSQLPKDRFSAERLKGVDSTLKIQPAELGDSAMYLCASSSSGGPASRFISQYFGPGTRLTVL.

The table lists this clonotype with many counts. The V and J genes are TRBV7-2 and TRBJ2-7; 10 bases align to TRBD2. This CDR3 contains 15 residues. The trim removed 0 bases at V and 6 bases at J, leaving 5 bases unmatched. The germline gives CDR1 SGHTA, CDR2 FQGNSA. This CDR3 reads CASSLARAGGREQYF. In DNA form, the CDR3 reads TGTGCCAGCAGCTTAGCGCGAGCGGGGGGGCGCGAGCAGTACTTC.

This clonotype occurred many times. This chain links TRBV7-9 with TRBJ2-2; either TRBD1 or TRBD2 may fit D (5 bases each). V was shortened by 4 bases and J by 0 bases, with 21 bases between the two germline ends. Germline values: CDR1 SEHNR, CDR2 FQNEAQ (reference sequence). The CDR3 spans 19 residues. CDR3 sequence (DNA): TGTGCCAGCAGCTGGCGGGTGGGGACCTCCGGGTCGAACACCGGGGAGCTGTTTTTT. It specifies CASSWRVGTSGSNTGELFF. The full variable domain, completed using reference TRBV7-9 and TRBJ2-2, is DTGVSQNPRHKITKRGQNVTFRCDPISEHNRLYWYRQTLGQGPEFLTYFQNEAQLEKSRLLSDRFSAERPKGSFSTLEIQRTEQGDSAMYLCASSWRVGTSGSNTGELFFGEGSRLTVL.

This clonotype came up a few times. The chain recombines TRBV12-5 with TRBJ2-1; D is unresolved. The V gene's germline CDR1 is LGHNT and CDR2 FRNRAP. The CDR3 loop spans 12 amino acids. V dropped 7 bases and J dropped 8 bases, with 12 bases sitting between them. The CDR3 DNA reads TGTGCTAGTGTTGCACTTGGGGATGAGCAGTTCTTC. This translates into CASVALGDEQFF.

J is TRBJ2-4 and V is TRBV5-6; D perhaps matches TRBD2 (5 bases). Germline CDR1 and CDR2: SGHDT and YYEEEE. The CDR3 length is 14 residues. V lost 5 bases, J lost 0 bases, and 9 bases lay in between. The CDR3 here is CASRGSVAKNIQYF. The CDR3 nucleotides read TGTGCCAGCAGGGGGAGCGTAGCCAAAAACATTCAGTACTTC.

The V and J genes are TRBV4-1 and TRBJ1-2; 11 bases align to TRBD1. The germline V gene encodes CDR1 MGHRA and CDR2 YSYEKL. V trimming: 4 bases; J trimming: 2 bases; junction bases outside the gene matches: 6. CDR3 length: 16 residues. The CDR3 DNA sequence: TGCGCCAGCAGCCCCACCGGGACAGGGGGAAACTATGGCTACACCTTC. Protein product: CASSPTGTGGNYGYTF.

The chain employs TRBV5-1 and TRBJ2-7; TRBD2 matches at 10 bases. There are 15 residues in the CDR3. The germline V gene encodes CDR1 SGHRS and CDR2 YFSETQ. Trimming removed 1 base from V and 2 bases from J; junction bases left unmatched: 3. CDR3 sequence reads: CASSLRTSGAYEQYF. In DNA form, the CDR3 reads TGCGCCAGCAGCTTGAGGACTAGCGGAGCCTACGAGCAGTACTTC.

This clonotype has a handful of counts. The chain joins TRBV7-9 to TRBJ1-5, with D perhaps matching TRBD1 (6 bases). The CDR3 covers 15 residues. V was trimmed by 4 bases and J by 5 bases, leaving 15 bases between them. CDR1 and CDR2 from the germline V gene are SEHNR and FQNEAQ (reference sequence). The CDR3 region is CASSYTGPSYQPQHF. In DNA form, the CDR3 reads TGTGCCAGCAGCTACACAGGGCCCTCATATCAGCCCCAGCATTTT.

The V call is TRBV15, the J call TRBJ2-1; D not certain. CDR3 size: 13 residues. Germline V lookup: CDR1 LNHNV, CDR2 YYDKDF (reference sequence). Trimming stripped 0 bases from V and 7 bases from J, with 7 bases between. As DNA, the CDR3 is TGTGCCACCAGCAGAGATTCCACAAATGAGCAGTTCTTC. This gives the protein CATSRDSTNEQFF.

Many counts were recorded for this clonotype. The chain combines TRBV4-1 with TRBJ1-6; possibly TRBD1 for D (5 bases). This CDR3 region has 17 residues. V gave up 4 bases and J gave up 7 bases, with 20 bases separating them. Germline CDR1 MGHRA, CDR2 YSYEKL. The CDR3: CASSPAGPTSGNSPLHF. The CDR3, as DNA: TGCGCCAGCAGCCCCGCGGGGCCGACGAGTGGGAATTCACCCCTCCACTTT.

In its sample, this clonotype was seen many times. This chain joins TRBV4-2 and TRBJ2-1; 9 positions agree with TRBD1. With V trimmed by 2 bases and J by 0 bases, 8 bases remained unmatched. The CDR3 has 18 residues. In germline, CDR1 is LGHNA, CDR2 YNFKEQ. CDR3 in amino acids: CASSQSGGQGSSYNEQFF. In nucleotides, the CDR3 is TGTGCCAGCAGCCAATCGGGGGGACAGGGTTCCTCCTACAATGAGCAGTTCTTC.